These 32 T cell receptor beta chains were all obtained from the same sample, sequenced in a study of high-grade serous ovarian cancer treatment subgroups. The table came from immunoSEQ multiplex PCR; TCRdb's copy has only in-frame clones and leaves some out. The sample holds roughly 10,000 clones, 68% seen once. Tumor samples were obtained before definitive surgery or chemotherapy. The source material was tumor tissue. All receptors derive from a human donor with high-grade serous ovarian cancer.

This CDR3 is CASSLGEGAIYEQYF. CDR3 DNA: TGCGCCAGCAGCTTGGGGGAGGGGGCGATTTACGAGCAGTACTTC. The chain joins TRBV5-1 to TRBJ2-7; D assignment may be TRBD1 or TRBD2 (7 bases each). Trimming removed 0 bases from V and 4 bases from J, with 14 bases in between. CDR1 is SGHRS, CDR2 YFSETQ, per germline. The CDR3 sequence is 15 residues long.

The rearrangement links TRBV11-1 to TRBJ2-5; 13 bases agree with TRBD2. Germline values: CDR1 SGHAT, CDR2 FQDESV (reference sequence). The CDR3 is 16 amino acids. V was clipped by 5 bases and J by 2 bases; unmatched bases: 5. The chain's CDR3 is CASSPGLAGPQETQYF. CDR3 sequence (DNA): TGTGCCAGCAGCCCGGGACTAGCGGGACCTCAAGAGACCCAGTACTTC.

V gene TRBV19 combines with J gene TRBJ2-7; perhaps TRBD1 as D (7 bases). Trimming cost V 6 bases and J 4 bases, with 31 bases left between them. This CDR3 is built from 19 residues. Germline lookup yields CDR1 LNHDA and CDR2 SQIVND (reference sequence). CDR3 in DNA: TGTGCCAGTAGCATAAGCCCGGGACAGCTTTCGAGCGGGCCTTACGAGCAGTACTTC. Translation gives CASSISPGQLSSGPYEQYF.

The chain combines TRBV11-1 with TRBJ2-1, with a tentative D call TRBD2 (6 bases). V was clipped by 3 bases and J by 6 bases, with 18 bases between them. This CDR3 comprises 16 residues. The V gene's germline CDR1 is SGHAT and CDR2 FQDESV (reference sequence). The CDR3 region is CASSFGGTPGGNEQFF. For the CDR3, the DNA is TGTGCCAGCAGCTTTGGGGGGACCCCCGGGGGCAATGAGCAGTTCTTC.

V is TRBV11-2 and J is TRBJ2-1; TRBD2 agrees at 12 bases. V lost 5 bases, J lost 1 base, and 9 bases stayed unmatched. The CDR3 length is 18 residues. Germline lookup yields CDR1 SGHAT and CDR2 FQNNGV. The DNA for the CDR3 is TGTGCCAGCAGCCAACGACTAGCGGGAGACTGGTCCTACAATGAGCAGTTCTTC. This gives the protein CASSQRLAGDWSYNEQFF.

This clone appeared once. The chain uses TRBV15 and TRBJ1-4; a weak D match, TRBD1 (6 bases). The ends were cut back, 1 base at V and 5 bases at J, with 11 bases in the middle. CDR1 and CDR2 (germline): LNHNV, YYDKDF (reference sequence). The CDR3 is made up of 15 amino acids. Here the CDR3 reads CATSRGFGTNEKLFF. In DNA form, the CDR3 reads TGTGCCACCAGCAGAGGATTTGGGACAAATGAAAAACTGTTTTTT.

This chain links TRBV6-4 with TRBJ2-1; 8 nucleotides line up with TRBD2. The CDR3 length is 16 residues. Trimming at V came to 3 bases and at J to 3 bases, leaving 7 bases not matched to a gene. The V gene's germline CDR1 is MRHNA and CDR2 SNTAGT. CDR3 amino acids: CASSEELAGGYNEQFF. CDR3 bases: TGTGCCAGCAGTGAGGAATTGGCGGGAGGCTACAATGAGCAGTTCTTC.

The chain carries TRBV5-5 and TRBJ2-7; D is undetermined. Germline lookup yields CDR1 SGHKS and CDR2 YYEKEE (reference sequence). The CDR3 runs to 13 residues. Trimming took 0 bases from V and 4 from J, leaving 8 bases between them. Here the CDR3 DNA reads TGTGCCAGCAGCTTGGCCCCGCAGTACGAGCAGTACTTC. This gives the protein CASSLAPQYEQYF.

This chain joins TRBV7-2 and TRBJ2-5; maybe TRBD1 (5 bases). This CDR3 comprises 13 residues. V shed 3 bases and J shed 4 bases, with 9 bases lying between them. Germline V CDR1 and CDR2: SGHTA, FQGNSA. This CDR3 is CASSFQGSETQYF. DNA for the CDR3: TGTGCCAGCAGCTTTCAGGGTTCAGAGACCCAGTACTTC.

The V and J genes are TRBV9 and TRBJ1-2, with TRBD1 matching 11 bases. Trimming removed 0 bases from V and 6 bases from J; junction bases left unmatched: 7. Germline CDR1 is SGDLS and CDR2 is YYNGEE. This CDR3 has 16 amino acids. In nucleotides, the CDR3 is TGTGCCAGCAGCGTAGGGTCCGGGACAGGGGGAAATGGCTACACCTTC. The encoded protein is CASSVGSGTGGNGYTF. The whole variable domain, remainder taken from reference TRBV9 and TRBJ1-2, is DSGVTQTPKHLITATGQRVTLRCSPRSGDLSVYWYQQSLDQGLQFLIQYYNGEERAKGNILERFSAQQFPDLHSELNLSSLELGDSALYFCASSVGSGTGGNGYTFGSGTRLTVV.

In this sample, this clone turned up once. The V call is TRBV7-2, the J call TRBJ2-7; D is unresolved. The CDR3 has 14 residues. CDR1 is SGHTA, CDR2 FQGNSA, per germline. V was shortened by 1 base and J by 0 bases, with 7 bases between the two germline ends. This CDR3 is CASSLEGGSYEQYF. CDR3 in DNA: TGTGCCAGCAGCTTAGAGGGCGGCTCCTACGAGCAGTACTTC.

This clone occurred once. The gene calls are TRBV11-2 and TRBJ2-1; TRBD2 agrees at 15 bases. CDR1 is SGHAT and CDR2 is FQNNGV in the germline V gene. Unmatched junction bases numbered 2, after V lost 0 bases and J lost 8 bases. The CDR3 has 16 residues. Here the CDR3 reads CASSLEGLAGGYEQFF. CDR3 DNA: TGTGCCAGCAGCTTAGAGGGACTAGCGGGAGGATATGAGCAGTTCTTC.

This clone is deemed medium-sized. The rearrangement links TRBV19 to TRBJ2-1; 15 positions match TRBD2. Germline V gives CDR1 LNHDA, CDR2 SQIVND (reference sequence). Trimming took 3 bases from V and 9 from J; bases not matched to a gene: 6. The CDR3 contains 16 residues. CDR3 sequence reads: CASSIPGLAGGIEQFF. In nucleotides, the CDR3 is TGTGCCAGTAGTATCCCCGGACTAGCGGGAGGGATTGAGCAGTTCTTC. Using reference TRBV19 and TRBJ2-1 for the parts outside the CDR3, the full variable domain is DGGITQSPKYLFRKEGQNVTLSCEQNLNHDAMYWYRQDPGQGLRLIYYSQIVNDFQKGDIAEGYSVSREKKESFPLTVTSAQKNPTAFYLCASSIPGLAGGIEQFFGPGTRLTVL.

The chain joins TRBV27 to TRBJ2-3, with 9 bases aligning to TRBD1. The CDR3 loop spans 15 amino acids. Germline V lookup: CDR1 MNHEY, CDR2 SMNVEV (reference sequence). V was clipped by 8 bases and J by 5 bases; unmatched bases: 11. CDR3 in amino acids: CASLMTWDRVDTQYF. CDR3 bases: TGTGCCAGCCTTATGACGTGGGACAGGGTAGATACGCAGTATTTT.

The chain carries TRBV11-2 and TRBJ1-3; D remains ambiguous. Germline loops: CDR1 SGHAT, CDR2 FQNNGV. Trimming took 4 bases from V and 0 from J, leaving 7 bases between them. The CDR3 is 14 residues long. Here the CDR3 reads CASSSAYSGNTIYF. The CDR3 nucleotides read TGTGCCAGCAGCTCCGCATACTCTGGAAACACCATATATTTT.

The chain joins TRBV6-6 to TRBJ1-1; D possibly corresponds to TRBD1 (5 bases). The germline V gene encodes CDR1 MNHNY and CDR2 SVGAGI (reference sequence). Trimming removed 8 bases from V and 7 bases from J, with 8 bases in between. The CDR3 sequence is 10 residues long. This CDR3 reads CASWGGEAFF. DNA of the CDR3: TGTGCCAGCTGGGGGGGTGAAGCTTTCTTT.

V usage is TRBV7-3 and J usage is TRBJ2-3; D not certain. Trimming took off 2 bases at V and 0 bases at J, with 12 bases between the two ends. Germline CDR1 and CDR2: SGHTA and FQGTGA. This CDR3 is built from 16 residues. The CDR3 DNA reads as TGTGCCAGCAGCTTATACCAGGATGCGAGCACAGATACGCAGTATTTT. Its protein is CASSLYQDASTDTQYF.

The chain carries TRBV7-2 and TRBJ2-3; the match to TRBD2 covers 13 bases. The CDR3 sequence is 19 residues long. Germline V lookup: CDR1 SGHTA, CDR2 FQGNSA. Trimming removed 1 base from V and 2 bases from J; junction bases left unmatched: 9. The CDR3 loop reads CASSLGTSGRPLLTDTQYF. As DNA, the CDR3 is TGTGCCAGCAGCTTAGGGACTAGCGGGAGACCCCTCCTCACAGATACGCAGTATTTT. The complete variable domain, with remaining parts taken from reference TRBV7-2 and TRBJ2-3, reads GAGVSQSPSNKVTEKGKDVELRCDPISGHTALYWYRQSLGQGLEFLIYFQGNSAPDKSGLPSDRFSAERTGGSVSTLTIQRTQQEDSAVYLCASSLGTSGRPLLTDTQYFGPGTRLTVL.

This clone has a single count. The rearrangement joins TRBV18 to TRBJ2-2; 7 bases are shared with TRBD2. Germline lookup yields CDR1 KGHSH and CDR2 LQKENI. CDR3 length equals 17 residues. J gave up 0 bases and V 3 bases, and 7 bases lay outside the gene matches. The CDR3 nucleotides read TGTGCCAGCTCACCCAACCCGGGACTAACGAACACCGGGGAGCTGTTTTTT. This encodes CASSPNPGLTNTGELFF. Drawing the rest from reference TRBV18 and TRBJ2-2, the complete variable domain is NAGVMQNPRHLVRRRGQEARLRCSPMKGHSHVYWYRQLPEEGLKFMVYLQKENIIDESGMPKERFSAEFPKEGPSILRIQQVVRGDSAAYFCASSPNPGLTNTGELFFGEGSRLTVL.

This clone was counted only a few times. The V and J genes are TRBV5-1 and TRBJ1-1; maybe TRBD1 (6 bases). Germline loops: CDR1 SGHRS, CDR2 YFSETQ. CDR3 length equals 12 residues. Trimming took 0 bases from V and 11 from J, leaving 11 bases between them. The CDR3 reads CASSLGTAVAFF. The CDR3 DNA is TGCGCCAGCAGCTTGGGGACAGCTGTCGCTTTCTTT.

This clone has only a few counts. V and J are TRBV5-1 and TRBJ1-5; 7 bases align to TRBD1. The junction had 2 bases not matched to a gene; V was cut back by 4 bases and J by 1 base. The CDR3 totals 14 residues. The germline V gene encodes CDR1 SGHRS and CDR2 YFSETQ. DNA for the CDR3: TGCGCCAGCAGCGAACAGGGGAGCAATCAGCCCCAGCATTTT. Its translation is CASSEQGSNQPQHF.

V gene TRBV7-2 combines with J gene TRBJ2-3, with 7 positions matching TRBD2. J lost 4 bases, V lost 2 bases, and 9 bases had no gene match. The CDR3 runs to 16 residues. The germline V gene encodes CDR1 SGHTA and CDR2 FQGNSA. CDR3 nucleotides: TGTGCCAGCAGCTTACCCCGCGGGAGTAGCGCAGATACGCAGTATTTT. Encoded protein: CASSLPRGSSADTQYF.

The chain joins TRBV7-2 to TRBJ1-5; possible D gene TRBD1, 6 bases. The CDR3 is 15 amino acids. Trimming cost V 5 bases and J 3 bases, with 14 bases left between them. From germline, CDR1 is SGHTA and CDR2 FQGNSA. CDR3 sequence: CASSQTDRFNQPQHF. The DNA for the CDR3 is TGTGCCAGCAGCCAGACGGACAGATTCAATCAGCCCCAGCATTTT.

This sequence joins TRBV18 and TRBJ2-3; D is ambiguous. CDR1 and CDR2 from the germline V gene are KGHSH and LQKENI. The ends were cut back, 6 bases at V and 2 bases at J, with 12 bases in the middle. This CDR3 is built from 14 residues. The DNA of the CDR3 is TGTGCCAGCTCTGCGAGACATAACACAGATACGCAGTATTTT. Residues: CASSARHNTDTQYF.

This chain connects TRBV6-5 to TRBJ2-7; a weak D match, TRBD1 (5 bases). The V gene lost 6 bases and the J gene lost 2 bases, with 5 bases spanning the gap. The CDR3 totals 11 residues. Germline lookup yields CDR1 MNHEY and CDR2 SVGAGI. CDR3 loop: CASRTAYEQYF. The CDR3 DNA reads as TGTGCCAGCAGGACAGCCTACGAGCAGTACTTC.

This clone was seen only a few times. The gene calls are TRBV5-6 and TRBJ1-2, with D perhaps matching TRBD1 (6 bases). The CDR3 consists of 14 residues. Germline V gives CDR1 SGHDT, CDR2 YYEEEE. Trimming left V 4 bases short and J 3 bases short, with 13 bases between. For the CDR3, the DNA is TGTGCCAGCAGCGCGGGGGGGCGAGACTATGGCTACACCTTC. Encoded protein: CASSAGGRDYGYTF.

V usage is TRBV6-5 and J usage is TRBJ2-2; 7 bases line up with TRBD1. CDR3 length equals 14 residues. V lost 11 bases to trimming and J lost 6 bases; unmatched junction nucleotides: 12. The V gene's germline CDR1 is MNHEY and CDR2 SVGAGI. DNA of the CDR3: TGTGCCCTTGGGAGACAGGGAAGGTCCGGGGAGCTGTTTTTT. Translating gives CALGRQGRSGELFF.

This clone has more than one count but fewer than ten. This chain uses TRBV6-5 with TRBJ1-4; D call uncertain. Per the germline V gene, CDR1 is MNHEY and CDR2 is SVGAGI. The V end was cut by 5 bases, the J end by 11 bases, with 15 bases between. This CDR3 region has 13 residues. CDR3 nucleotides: TGTGCCAGCAGTGAAGATCTCCAGCGGAAACTGTTTTTT. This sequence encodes CASSEDLQRKLFF.

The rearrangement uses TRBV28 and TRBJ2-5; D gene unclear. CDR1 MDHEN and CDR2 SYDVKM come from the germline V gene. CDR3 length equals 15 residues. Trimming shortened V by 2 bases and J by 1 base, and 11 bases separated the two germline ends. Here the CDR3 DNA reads TGTGCCAGCAGTTTAGCTGGGTCAGTCCAAGAGACCCAGTACTTC. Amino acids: CASSLAGSVQETQYF. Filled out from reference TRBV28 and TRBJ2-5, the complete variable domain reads DVKVTQSSRYLVKRTGEKVFLECVQDMDHENMFWYRQDPGLGLRLIYFSYDVKMKEKGDIPEGYSVSREKKERFSLILESASTNQTSMYLCASSLAGSVQETQYFGPGTRLLVL.

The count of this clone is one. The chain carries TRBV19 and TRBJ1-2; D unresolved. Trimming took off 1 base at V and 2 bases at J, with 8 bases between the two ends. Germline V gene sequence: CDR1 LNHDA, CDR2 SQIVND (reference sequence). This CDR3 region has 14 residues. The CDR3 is CASSIGPWNYGYTF. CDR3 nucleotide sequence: TGTGCCAGTAGTATAGGTCCCTGGAACTATGGCTACACCTTC.

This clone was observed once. Written as DNA, the CDR3 is TGTGCCAGCAGCAAAGCGCTTTGGCCAGGGGTCGAGCAGCCCCAGCATTTT. Its protein product is CASSKALWPGVEQPQHF. This chain links TRBV21-1 with TRBJ1-5; the tabulated D call, TRBD1, remains unverified against the DNA. TRBV21-1 is marked as a pseudogene. CDR3 length: 17 residues.

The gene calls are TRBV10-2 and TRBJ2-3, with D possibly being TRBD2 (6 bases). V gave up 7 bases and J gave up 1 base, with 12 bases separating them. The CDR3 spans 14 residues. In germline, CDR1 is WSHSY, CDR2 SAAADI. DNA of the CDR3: TGCGCCAGCAATCAACTAGCTGGCACAGATACGCAGTATTTT. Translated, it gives CASNQLAGTDTQYF.